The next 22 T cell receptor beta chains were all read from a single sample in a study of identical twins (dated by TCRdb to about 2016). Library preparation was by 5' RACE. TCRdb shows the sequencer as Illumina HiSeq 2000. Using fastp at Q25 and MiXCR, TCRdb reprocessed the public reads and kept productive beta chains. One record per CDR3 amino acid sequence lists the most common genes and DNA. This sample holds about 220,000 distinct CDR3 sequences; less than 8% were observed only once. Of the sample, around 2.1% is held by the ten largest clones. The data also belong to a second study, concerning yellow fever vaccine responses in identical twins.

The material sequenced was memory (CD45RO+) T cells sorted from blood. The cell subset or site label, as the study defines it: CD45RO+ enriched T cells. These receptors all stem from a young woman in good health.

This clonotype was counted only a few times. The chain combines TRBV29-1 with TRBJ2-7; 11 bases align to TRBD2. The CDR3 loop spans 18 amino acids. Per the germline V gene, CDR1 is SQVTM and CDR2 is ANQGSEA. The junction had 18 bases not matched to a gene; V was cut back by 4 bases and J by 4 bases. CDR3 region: CSVVSGRPGTSGRYEQYF. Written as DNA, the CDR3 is TGCAGCGTTGTCTCAGGGCGACCCGGGACTAGCGGAAGGTACGAGCAGTACTTC.

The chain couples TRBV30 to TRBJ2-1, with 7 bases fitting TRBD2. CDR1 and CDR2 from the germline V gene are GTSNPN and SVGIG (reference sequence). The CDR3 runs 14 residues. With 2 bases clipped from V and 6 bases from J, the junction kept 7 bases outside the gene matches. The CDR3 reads CAWSSGGMVNEQFF. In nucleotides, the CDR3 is TGTGCCTGGAGTTCCGGGGGGATGGTCAATGAGCAGTTCTTC.

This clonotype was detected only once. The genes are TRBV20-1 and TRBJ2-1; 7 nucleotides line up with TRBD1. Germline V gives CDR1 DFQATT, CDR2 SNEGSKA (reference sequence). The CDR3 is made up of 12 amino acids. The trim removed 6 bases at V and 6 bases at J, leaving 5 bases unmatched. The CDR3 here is CSARNRGNEQFF. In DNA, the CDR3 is TGCAGTGCGAGGAACAGGGGCAATGAGCAGTTCTTC.

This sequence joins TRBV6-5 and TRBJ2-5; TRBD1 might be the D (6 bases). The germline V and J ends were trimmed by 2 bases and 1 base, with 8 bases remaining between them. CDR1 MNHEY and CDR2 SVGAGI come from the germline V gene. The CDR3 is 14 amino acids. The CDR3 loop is CASSYGQFQETQYF. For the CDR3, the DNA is TGTGCCAGCAGTTACGGACAGTTCCAAGAGACCCAGTACTTC.

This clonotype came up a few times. CDR3 residues: CASSLGTGRTDTQYF. The DNA for the CDR3 is TGTGCCAGCAGCTTAGGGACAGGGCGCACAGATACGCAGTATTTT. This chain joins TRBV7-3 and TRBJ2-3; 9 bases agree with TRBD1. The germline V gene encodes CDR1 SGHTA and CDR2 FQGTGA. V shed 2 bases, J shed 1 base, and the junction held 1 base outside the gene matches. The CDR3 loop spans 15 amino acids.

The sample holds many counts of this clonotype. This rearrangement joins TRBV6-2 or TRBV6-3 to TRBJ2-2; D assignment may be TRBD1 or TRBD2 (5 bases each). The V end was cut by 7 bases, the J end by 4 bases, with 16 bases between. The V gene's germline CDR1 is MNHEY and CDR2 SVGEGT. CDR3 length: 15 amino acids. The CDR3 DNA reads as TGTGCCAGCACCCTAAGGCCCGGGGCCACCGGGGAGCTGTTTTTT. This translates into CASTLRPGATGELFF.

CDR3 nucleotide sequence: TGTGCCAGCAGTCCGGGGACAGGGTACTACGAGCAGTACTTC. It specifies CASSPGTGYYEQYF. The chain uses TRBV12-3 or TRBV12-4 and TRBJ2-7, with 9 bases that match TRBD1. V was clipped by 5 bases and J by 3 bases; unmatched bases: 5. CDR3 length: 14 residues.

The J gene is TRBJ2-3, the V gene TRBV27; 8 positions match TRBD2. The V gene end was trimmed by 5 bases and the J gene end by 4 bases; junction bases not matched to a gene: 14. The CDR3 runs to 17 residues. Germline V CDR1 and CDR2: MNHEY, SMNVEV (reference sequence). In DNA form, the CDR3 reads TGTGCCAGCAGTCGCCAGGAGGGACTAGTGGACCCAGATACGCAGTATTTT. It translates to CASSRQEGLVDPDTQYF.

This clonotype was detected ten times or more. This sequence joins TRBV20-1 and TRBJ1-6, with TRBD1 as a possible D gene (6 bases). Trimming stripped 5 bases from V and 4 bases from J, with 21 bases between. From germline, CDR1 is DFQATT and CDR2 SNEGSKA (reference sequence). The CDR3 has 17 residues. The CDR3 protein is CSAPPGGRTDYNSPLHF. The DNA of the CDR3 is TGCAGTGCTCCCCCGGGAGGTCGGACAGATTATAATTCACCCCTCCACTTT.

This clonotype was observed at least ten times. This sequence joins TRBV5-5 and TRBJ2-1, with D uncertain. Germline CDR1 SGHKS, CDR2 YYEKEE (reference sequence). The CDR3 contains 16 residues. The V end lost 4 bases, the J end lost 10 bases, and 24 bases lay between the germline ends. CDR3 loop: CASSKRANEGVEEQFF. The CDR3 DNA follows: TGTGCCAGCAGCAAACGGGCCAACGAAGGAGTCGAGGAGCAGTTCTTC. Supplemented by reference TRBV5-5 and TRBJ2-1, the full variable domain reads DAGVTQSPTHLIKTRGQQVTLRCSPISGHKSVSWYQQVLGQGPQFIFQYYEKEERGRGNFPDRFSARQFPNYSSELNVNALLLGDSALYLCASSKRANEGVEEQFFGPGTRLTVL.

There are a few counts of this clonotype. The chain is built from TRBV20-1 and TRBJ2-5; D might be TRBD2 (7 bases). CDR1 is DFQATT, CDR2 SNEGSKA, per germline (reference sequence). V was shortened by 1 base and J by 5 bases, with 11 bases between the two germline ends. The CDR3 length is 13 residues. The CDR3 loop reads CSARVGGRETQYF. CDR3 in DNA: TGCAGTGCTAGAGTGGGGGGGCGGGAGACCCAGTACTTC.

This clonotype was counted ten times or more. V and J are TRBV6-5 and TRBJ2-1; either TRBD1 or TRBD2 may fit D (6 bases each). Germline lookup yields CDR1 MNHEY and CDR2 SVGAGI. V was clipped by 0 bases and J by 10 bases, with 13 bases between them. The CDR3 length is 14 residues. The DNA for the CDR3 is TGTGCCAGCAGTTACTCGGCCAGGGGAGGAGAGCAGTTCTTC. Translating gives CASSYSARGGEQFF.

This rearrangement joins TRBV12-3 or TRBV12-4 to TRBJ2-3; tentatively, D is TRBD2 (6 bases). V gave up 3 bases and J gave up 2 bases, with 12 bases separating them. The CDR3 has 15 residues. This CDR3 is CASSFGGVYTDTQYF. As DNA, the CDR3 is TGTGCCAGCAGTTTCGGCGGGGTTTACACAGATACGCAGTATTTT.

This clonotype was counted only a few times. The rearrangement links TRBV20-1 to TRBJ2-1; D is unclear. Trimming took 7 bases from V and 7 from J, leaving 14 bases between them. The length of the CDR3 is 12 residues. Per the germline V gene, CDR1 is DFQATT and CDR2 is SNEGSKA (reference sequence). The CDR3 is CSVGVLRNEQFF. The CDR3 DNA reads TGCAGTGTCGGTGTTCTAAGGAATGAGCAGTTCTTC.

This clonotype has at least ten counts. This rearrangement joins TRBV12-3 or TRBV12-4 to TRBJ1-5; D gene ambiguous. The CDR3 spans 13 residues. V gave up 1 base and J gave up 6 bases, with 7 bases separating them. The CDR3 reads CASSLGSSQPQHF. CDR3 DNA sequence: TGTGCCAGCAGTTTAGGGTCTTCTCAGCCCCAGCATTTT.

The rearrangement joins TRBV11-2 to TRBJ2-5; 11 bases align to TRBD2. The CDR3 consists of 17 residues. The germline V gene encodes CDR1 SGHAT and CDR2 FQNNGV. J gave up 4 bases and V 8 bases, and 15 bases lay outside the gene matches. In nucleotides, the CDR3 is TGTGCCAGCGGAAAGGGACTAGCGGTACCAATATTAGAGACCCAGTACTTC. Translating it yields CASGKGLAVPILETQYF.

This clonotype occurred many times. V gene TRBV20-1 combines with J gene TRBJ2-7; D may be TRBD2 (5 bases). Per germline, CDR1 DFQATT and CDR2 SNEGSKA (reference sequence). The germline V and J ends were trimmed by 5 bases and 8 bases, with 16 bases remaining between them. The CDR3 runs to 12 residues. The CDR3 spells CSAPLPGDKQYF. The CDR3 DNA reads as TGCAGTGCTCCACTCCCCGGGGATAAGCAGTACTTC.

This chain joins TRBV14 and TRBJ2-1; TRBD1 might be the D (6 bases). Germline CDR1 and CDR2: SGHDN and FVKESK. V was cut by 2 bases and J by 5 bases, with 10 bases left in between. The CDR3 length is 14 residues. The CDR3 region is CASSQSGQHNEQFF. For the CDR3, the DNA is TGTGCCAGCAGCCAAAGCGGACAGCACAATGAGCAGTTCTTC.

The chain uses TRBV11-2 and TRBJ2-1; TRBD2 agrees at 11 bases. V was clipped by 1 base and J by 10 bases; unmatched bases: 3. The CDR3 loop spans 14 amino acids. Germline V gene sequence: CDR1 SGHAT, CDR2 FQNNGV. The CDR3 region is CASSLGLAGGEQFF. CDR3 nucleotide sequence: TGTGCCAGCAGCTTAGGCCTAGCGGGAGGCGAGCAGTTCTTC.

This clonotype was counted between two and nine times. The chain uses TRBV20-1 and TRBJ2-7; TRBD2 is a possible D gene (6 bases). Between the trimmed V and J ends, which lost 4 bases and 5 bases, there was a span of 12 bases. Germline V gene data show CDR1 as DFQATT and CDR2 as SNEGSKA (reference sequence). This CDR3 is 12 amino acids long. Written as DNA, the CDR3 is TGCAGTGCTACTTGGGGGGTCCACGAGCAGTACTTC. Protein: CSATWGVHEQYF.

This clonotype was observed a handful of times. CDR3 sequence: CSVDLSGGYTF. In DNA, the CDR3 is TGCAGCGTTGATTTAAGTGGTGGCTACACCTTC. The genes are TRBV29-1 and TRBJ1-2; no clear D. The V end was cut by 3 bases, the J end by 7 bases, with 9 bases between. The CDR3 totals 11 residues. Germline CDR1 is SQVTM and CDR2 is ANQGSEA.

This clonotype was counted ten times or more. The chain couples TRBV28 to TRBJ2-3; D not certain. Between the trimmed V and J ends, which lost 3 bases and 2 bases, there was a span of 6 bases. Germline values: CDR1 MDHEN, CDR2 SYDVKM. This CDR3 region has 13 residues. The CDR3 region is CASSLPVTDTQYF. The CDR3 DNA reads TGTGCCAGCAGTTTGCCAGTCACAGATACGCAGTATTTT. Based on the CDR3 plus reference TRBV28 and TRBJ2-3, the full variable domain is DVKVTQSSRYLVKRTGEKVFLECVQDMDHENMFWYRQDPGLGLRLIYFSYDVKMKEKGDIPEGYSVSREKKERFSLILESASTNQTSMYLCASSLPVTDTQYFGPGTRLTVL.